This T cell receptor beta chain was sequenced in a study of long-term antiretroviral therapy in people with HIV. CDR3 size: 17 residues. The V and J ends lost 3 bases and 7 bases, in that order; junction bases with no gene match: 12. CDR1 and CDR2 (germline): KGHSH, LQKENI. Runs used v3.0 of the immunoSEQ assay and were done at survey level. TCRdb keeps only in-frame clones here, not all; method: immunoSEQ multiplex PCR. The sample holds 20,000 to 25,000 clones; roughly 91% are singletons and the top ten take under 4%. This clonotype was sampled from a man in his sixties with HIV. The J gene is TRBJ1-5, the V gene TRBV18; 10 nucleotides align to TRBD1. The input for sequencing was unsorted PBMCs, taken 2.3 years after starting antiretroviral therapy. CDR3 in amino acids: CASSPQGGDRGPQPQHF. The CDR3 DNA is TGTGCCAGCTCACCTCAAGGCGGAGACAGGGGGCCCCAGCCCCAGCATTTT.